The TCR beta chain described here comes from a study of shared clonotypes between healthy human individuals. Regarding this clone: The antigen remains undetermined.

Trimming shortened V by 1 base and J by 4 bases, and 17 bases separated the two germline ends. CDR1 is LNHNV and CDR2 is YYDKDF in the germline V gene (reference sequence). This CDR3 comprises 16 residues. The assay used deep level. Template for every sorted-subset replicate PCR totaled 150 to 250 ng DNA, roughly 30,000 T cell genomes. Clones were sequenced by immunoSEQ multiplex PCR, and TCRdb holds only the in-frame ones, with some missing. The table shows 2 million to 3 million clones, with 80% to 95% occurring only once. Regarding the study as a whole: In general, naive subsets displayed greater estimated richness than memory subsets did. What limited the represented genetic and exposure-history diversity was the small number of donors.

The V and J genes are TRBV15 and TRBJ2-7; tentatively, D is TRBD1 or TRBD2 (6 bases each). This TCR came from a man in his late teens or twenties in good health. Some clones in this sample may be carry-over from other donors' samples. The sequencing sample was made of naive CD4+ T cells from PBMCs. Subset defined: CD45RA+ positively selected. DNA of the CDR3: TGTGCCACCAGCAGAGGTCTGAGGGGGGAGTTATACGAGCAGTACTTC. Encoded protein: CATSRGLRGELYEQYF.